This T cell receptor (beta chain) emerged from a study of regulatory T cells in long-lasting Graves disease. Time point of the sample: newly diagnosed GD, antithyroid drugs for less than 3 months. With RNA extracted from PBMCs as input, the TCR library was made. The CDR3 loop spans 14 amino acids. V was clipped by 4 bases and J by 8 bases, with 17 bases between them. CDR1 is MNHEY and CDR2 is SVGEGT in the germline V gene. HTBI primers from iRepertoire and Arm-PCR of CDR3 regions yielded the TCR beta libraries. MiXCR, run by TCRdb on the multiplex PCR reads, gives a single entry per CDR3 protein. The profile shows about 360,000 distinct CDR3 sequences, around 16% of them singletons. This clonotype was seen repeatedly, ten times or more. Another study also made use of these data, one on T cells in Graves' hyperthyroidism and ophthalmopathy. That source notes: Blood also contained most expanded thyroid clonotypes above 0.001. For ophthalmopathy, model prediction preceded onset by a median 6.5 months.

The sequence was collected from a young woman with Graves disease. V usage is TRBV6-2 or TRBV6-3 and J usage is TRBJ1-2; no reliable D call. The sample in question was peripheral blood mononuclear cells (PBMCs), obtained at new diagnosis, from a patient treated with antithyroid drugs. CDR3 sequence reads: CASSLPTPTGGYTF. DNA of the CDR3: TGTGCCAGCAGTTTACCGACCCCTACTGGAGGCTACACCTTC.